This T cell receptor (beta chain) is drawn from a study of blood T cell repertoires in COVID-19. Germline CDR1 and CDR2: SGHTA and FQGTGA. This CDR3 contains 14 residues. V trimming: 1 base; J trimming: 5 bases; junction bases outside the gene matches: 1. Assay used: immunoSEQ multiplex PCR; TCRdb lists only in-frame clones, some missing. The repertoire holds about 250,000 clones, with about 86% as singletons. The origin of this receptor is a man of 80 years or more with acute or convalescent COVID-19. The gene calls are TRBV7-3 and TRBJ2-2, with 7 bases identical to TRBD1. The sample consisted of peripheral blood. The CDR3 spells CASSLMTGTGELFF. DNA for the CDR3: TGTGCCAGCAGCTTAATGACAGGGACCGGGGAGCTGTTTTTT. The full variable domain, with the rest looked up from reference TRBV7-3 and TRBJ2-2, is GAGVSQTPSNKVTEKGKYVELRCDPISGHTALYWYRQSLGQGPEFLIYFQGTGAADDSGLPNDRFFAVRPEGSVSTLKIQRTERGDSAVYLCASSLMTGTGELFFGEGSRLTVL.